This TCR beta chain was identified during a study of read filtering for tumor transcriptome and immune sequencing. As for the study in general: Patients were about 18 male and some 13 female, mean age 65.9 years, range roughly 47 to 80. RNA-seq yielded only 85 to 1273 TCR reads, IR-seq about 4.05 to 11 million.

Germline values: CDR1 MNHNY, CDR2 SVGAGI (reference sequence). Trimming removed 5 bases at V and 8 bases at J, with 15 bases between. The length of the CDR3 is 13 residues. Molecular barcoded adaptors covering alpha/delta and beta/gamma chains were used on roughly 400 ng RNA. Each CDR3 protein is one row after TCRdb ran MiXCR on the reads. The sample includes approximately 60,000 distinct CDR3 sequences, roughly 19% of them seen just once. This clonotype was counted a few times. The sequenced material came from a population of CD138-negative cells sorted from bone marrow. The chain is built from TRBV6-6 and TRBJ1-2; weak D call: TRBD1 (6 bases). The TCR originated in a donor at least 40 years old with multiple myeloma. DNA for the CDR3: TGTGCCAGCAGTCGGGACAACGCAGCCGGCTACACCTTC. Translating gives CASSRDNAAGYTF.